This TCR beta chain stems from a study of early stage breast cancer tumors. The CDR3 consists of 11 residues. From germline, CDR1 is SEHNR and CDR2 FQNEAQ (reference sequence). V dropped 7 bases and J dropped 7 bases, with 8 bases sitting between them. Generated by immunoSEQ multiplex PCR, the TCRdb table keeps only in-frame clones and is missing some. In the table there are more than 55,000 clones, about 74% of which are singletons. The origin of this receptor is a person aged 30-39 years with breast cancer. The J gene is TRBJ2-1, the V gene TRBV7-9; D perhaps matches TRBD2 (5 bases). Sequencing was carried out using blood. DNA of the CDR3: TGTGCCAGCACCACGGGAAATGAGCAGTTCTTC. Translating gives CASTTGNEQFF.